Shown below are 27 T cell receptor beta chains from a single sample sequenced in a study of T cell repertoires in cytomegalovirus infection (dated by TCRdb to between 2018 and 2021). The sequencer was an Illumina HiSeq 1500. TCRdb reprocessed the public reads (quality trimming at Q25 with fastp, clone calling with MiXCR) and kept in-frame beta chains. Each entry is one CDR3 protein sequence, shown with its most common DNA and genes. The sample table lists 85,000 to 130,000 distinct CDR3 sequences, about a quarter of them with a count of one. Of the sample, 30% to 40% is held by the ten largest clones. Specimen: CD8+ T cells from PBMCs. The receptor set was obtained from a human donor in good health (CMV status not recorded). Some clones in this sample may be carry-over from other donors' samples.

Ten or more counts support this clonotype. The V and J genes are TRBV29-1 and TRBJ2-7, with a tentative D call TRBD2 (5 bases). Germline CDR1 reads SQVTM; CDR2 reads ANQGSEA. This CDR3 is built from 13 residues. V shed 6 bases and J shed 0 bases, with 12 bases lying between them. In DNA form, the CDR3 reads TGCAGCGTGTTCGCGGGCAGCTCCTACGAGCAGTACTTC. Amino acid sequence: CSVFAGSSYEQYF.

This clonotype was detected many times. The chain uses TRBV7-9 and TRBJ1-1; no definite D call. V was clipped by 1 base and J by 1 base, with 10 bases between them. Germline V gene sequence: CDR1 SEHNR, CDR2 FQNEAQ (reference sequence). The CDR3 covers 15 residues. The CDR3 spells CASSLGAQENTEAFF. DNA for the CDR3: TGTGCCAGCAGCTTAGGTGCACAAGAGAACACTGAAGCTTTCTTT. The entire variable domain, with the rest obtained from reference TRBV7-9 and TRBJ1-1, is as follows: DTGVSQNPRHKITKRGQNVTFRCDPISEHNRLYWYRQTLGQGPEFLTYFQNEAQLEKSRLLSDRFSAERPKGSFSTLEIQRTEQGDSAMYLCASSLGAQENTEAFFGQGTRLTVV.

This clonotype was picked up many times. The J gene is TRBJ1-4, the V gene TRBV7-2; perhaps TRBD1 as D (5 bases). V gave up 4 bases and J gave up 0 bases, with 9 bases separating them. Germline V gene sequence: CDR1 SGHTA, CDR2 FQGNSA. The CDR3 spans 15 residues. Here the CDR3 DNA reads TGTGCCAGCAGCTCTGGGACGGCAACTAATGAAAAACTGTTTTTT. It translates to CASSSGTATNEKLFF.

This clonotype was counted ten times or more. This chain joins TRBV7-2 and TRBJ2-7; possible D gene TRBD2, 5 bases. The CDR3 is made up of 16 amino acids. Trimming shortened V by 4 bases and J by 2 bases, and 18 bases separated the two germline ends. Germline V gene lookup returns CDR1 SGHTA and CDR2 FQGNSA. In nucleotides, the CDR3 is TGTGCCAGCAGCTCCCGCCGGGGAGCGGAAGCCTACGAGCAGTACTTC. Translating gives CASSSRRGAEAYEQYF.

At least ten counts were recorded for this clonotype. The chain is built from TRBV12-3 or TRBV12-4 and TRBJ2-5, with 7 positions matching TRBD2. V lost 7 bases, J lost 5 bases, and 7 bases stayed unmatched. The CDR3 runs 13 residues. This CDR3 is CASTSSGGETQYF. The CDR3 coding sequence is TGTGCCAGCACGTCTTCCGGGGGGGAGACCCAGTACTTC.

This clonotype was observed a handful of times. The chain uses TRBV6-2 or TRBV6-3 and TRBJ2-4, with 7 bases lining up with TRBD2. Germline values: CDR1 MNHEY, CDR2 SVGEGT. After removal of 2 bases from V and 8 bases from J, the junction contained 9 bases not matched to a gene. The CDR3 length is 15 residues. In DNA form, the CDR3 reads TGTGCCAGCAGTTACGGGAGGGGCACCCAGGACATTCAGTACTTC. It encodes CASSYGRGTQDIQYF.

Worth noting for this clonotype: This could be a read error, since a much larger clone is one nucleotide away. The chain combines TRBV27 with TRBJ2-1; 9 bases map to TRBD2. V was clipped by 11 bases and J by 7 bases; unmatched bases: 9. CDR1 and CDR2 from the germline V gene are MNHEY and SMNVEV (reference sequence). The CDR3 has 13 amino acids. The CDR3 protein is CAPGGGGGNEQFF. The CDR3, as DNA: TGTGCCCCCGGAGGCGGGGGGGGGAATGAGCAGTTCTTC.

The chain joins TRBV5-6 to TRBJ1-1, with D possibly being TRBD1 (5 bases). With 0 bases removed from V and 0 bases from J, the gap between germline ends came to 9 bases. There are 15 residues in the CDR3. The germline V gene encodes CDR1 SGHDT and CDR2 YYEEEE. Here the CDR3 reads CASSLEVRVNTEAFF. CDR3 bases: TGTGCCAGCAGCTTGGAAGTCAGGGTGAACACTGAAGCTTTCTTT.

The chain is built from TRBV5-1 and TRBJ2-7, with no clear D. V lost 2 bases, J lost 0 bases, and 6 bases lay in between. CDR1 is SGHRS and CDR2 is YFSETQ in the germline V gene. The CDR3 spans 13 residues. The CDR3 region is CASSFGISYEQYF. For the CDR3, the DNA is TGCGCCAGCAGCTTCGGCATCTCCTACGAGCAGTACTTC.

This clonotype has only a few counts. The chain links TRBV6-2 or TRBV6-3 to TRBJ2-1, with TRBD2 matching over 10 bases. The CDR3 is 17 amino acids. V shed 2 bases, J shed 8 bases, and the junction held 12 bases outside the gene matches. Per the germline V gene, CDR1 is MNHEY and CDR2 is SVGEGT. CDR3 region: CASSYPGLLAGADEQFF. The DNA of the CDR3 is TGTGCCAGCAGTTACCCCGGACTGCTAGCGGGGGCGGATGAGCAGTTCTTC.

Worth noting for this clonotype: At one end the junction does not follow the germline gene, possibly because of a read error. This chain connects TRBV11-2 to TRBJ2-7; D is perhaps TRBD1 (6 bases). The germline CDR1 and CDR2 sequences are SGHAT and FQNNGV. The CDR3 length is 13 residues. The DNA of the CDR3 is TGTGCCGGCAGCTTGTCACAGGGCTACGAGCAGTACTTC. Its protein is CAGSLSQGYEQYF.

There are many counts of this clonotype. The chain carries TRBV11-2 and TRBJ2-7; D tentatively reads TRBD1 or TRBD2 (6 bases each). CDR3 size: 15 residues. V lost 5 bases to trimming and J lost 2 bases, with 16 bases between them. In germline, CDR1 is SGHAT, CDR2 FQNNGV. The CDR3 nucleotides read TGTGCCAGCAGCCTAGGGGGAGGCAGCGCCTACGAGCAGTACTTC. Its protein product is CASSLGGGSAYEQYF.

The chain recombines TRBV12-3 or TRBV12-4 with TRBJ2-2; no firm D call. The CDR3 runs 14 residues. Trimming took 6 bases from V and 1 from J, leaving 9 bases between them. The CDR3 protein is CASRNTLNTGELFF. The DNA for the CDR3 is TGTGCCAGCAGGAATACATTGAACACCGGGGAGCTGTTTTTT.

V and J are TRBV15 and TRBJ2-1; 12 bases are a match to TRBD1. CDR1 is LNHNV, CDR2 YYDKDF, per germline (reference sequence). V trimming: 3 bases; J trimming: 7 bases; junction bases outside the gene matches: 10. This CDR3 has 17 residues. CDR3 bases: TGTGCCACCAGCAGTCCCCTCCGGGGACAGGGGGCGAATGAGCAGTTCTTC. Encoded protein: CATSSPLRGQGANEQFF.

In its sample, this clonotype was seen a few times. The chain uses TRBV25-1 and TRBJ1-2; D is perhaps TRBD1 (5 bases). V was shortened by 1 base and J by 3 bases, with 12 bases between the two germline ends. This CDR3 region has 15 residues. Per germline, CDR1 MGHDK and CDR2 SYGVNS. This CDR3 is CASSESGLPYYGYTF. CDR3 DNA: TGTGCCAGCAGTGAATCAGGGCTGCCCTACTATGGCTACACCTTC.

This chain connects TRBV20-1 to TRBJ1-1; D remains ambiguous. Germline V gives CDR1 DFQATT, CDR2 SNEGSKA (reference sequence). Trimming removed 3 bases at V and 2 bases at J, with 13 bases between. This CDR3 is 14 amino acids long. CDR3 amino acids: CSARNRVNNTEAFF. DNA of the CDR3: TGCAGTGCTAGGAACCGCGTGAATAACACTGAAGCTTTCTTT.

This chain links TRBV5-6 with TRBJ2-1; D remains unclear. V lost 2 bases and J lost 9, with 9 bases in between. CDR3 length equals 12 residues. Germline V lookup: CDR1 SGHDT, CDR2 YYEEEE. DNA for the CDR3: TGTGCCAGCAGCTTATTTCTGAGTGAGCAGTTCTTC. This gives the protein CASSLFLSEQFF.

In this sample, this clonotype turned up many times. The chain links TRBV19 to TRBJ1-5; D gene unclear. This CDR3 region has 14 residues. Trimming stripped 5 bases from V and 0 bases from J, with 8 bases between. The germline CDR1 and CDR2 sequences are LNHDA and SQIVND (reference sequence). The CDR3 sequence: CASSLKTSNQPQHF. The CDR3 nucleotides are TGTGCCAGTAGTCTCAAGACTAGCAATCAGCCCCAGCATTTT.

The V gene is TRBV6-1, the J gene TRBJ1-4; D not resolved. Germline-derived CDR1 and CDR2 are MNHNS and SASEGT. CDR3 length: 13 residues. V was clipped by 7 bases and J by 3 bases, with 9 bases between them. The CDR3 is CASKGGANEKLFF. In DNA form, the CDR3 reads TGTGCCAGCAAAGGAGGTGCTAATGAAAAACTGTTTTTT.

The genes are TRBV10-3 and TRBJ2-2; perhaps TRBD2 as D (7 bases). V was clipped by 4 bases and J by 3 bases, with 15 bases between them. CDR3 length: 16 amino acids. Germline V lookup: CDR1 ENHRY, CDR2 SYGVKD. CDR3: CAISGSRGADTGELFF. The CDR3 DNA sequence: TGTGCCATCAGTGGGTCCCGGGGGGCGGACACCGGGGAGCTGTTTTTT.

Many counts were recorded for this clonotype. The chain is built from TRBV7-8 and TRBJ2-3; D is perhaps TRBD2 (6 bases). The germline gives CDR1 SGHVS, CDR2 FQNEAQ. V lost 5 bases to trimming and J lost 5 bases, with 14 bases between them. This CDR3 has 14 residues. The DNA for the CDR3 is TGTGCCAGCAGCCTGCGGGGAGTCGAAGATACGCAGTATTTT. Amino acid sequence: CASSLRGVEDTQYF.

This clonotype was recorded a few times. V is TRBV20-1 and J is TRBJ1-5; TRBD1 matches 10 bases. J lost 7 bases, V lost 4 bases, and 10 bases had no gene match. The CDR3 totals 15 residues. CDR1 is DFQATT and CDR2 is SNEGSKA in the germline V gene (reference sequence). CDR3 residues: CSATRKTGGDQPQHF. In DNA form, the CDR3 reads TGCAGTGCTACACGAAAGACAGGGGGCGACCAGCCCCAGCATTTT.

The gene calls are TRBV30 and TRBJ2-7; 11 bases agree with TRBD1. From germline, CDR1 is GTSNPN and CDR2 SVGIG (reference sequence). The CDR3 is made up of 14 amino acids. After removal of 3 bases from V and 5 bases from J, the junction contained 6 bases not matched to a gene. CDR3 sequence (DNA): TGTGCCTGGAGCGTTGGACAGGGGGCGGACGAGCAGTACTTC. Protein sequence: CAWSVGQGADEQYF.

This clonotype has a handful of counts. The gene calls are TRBV11-2 and TRBJ2-7; D remains ambiguous. Looked up from germline, CDR1 is SGHAT and CDR2 is FQNNGV. The CDR3 has 14 residues. V lost 2 bases and J 2 bases, leaving 10 bases between the germline ends. The CDR3 sequence is CASSLTTVPYEQYF. In DNA form, the CDR3 reads TGTGCCAGCAGCTTAACTACAGTTCCCTACGAGCAGTACTTC.

J is TRBJ2-1 and V is TRBV7-6, with D unresolved. Germline assignment: CDR1 SGHVS and CDR2 FNYEAQ. The CDR3 is 13 amino acids. The V and J ends lost 0 bases and 8 bases respectively, with 8 bases between them. The CDR3 region has the DNA TGTGCCAGCAGCTTAGCGACCTGGGATGAGCAGTTCTTC. This sequence encodes CASSLATWDEQFF.

This clonotype has only a few counts. The V and J genes are TRBV9 and TRBJ1-5, with D maybe TRBD1 (6 bases). CDR1 is SGDLS, CDR2 YYNGEE, per germline. The CDR3 runs 15 residues. Between the trimmed V and J ends, which lost 3 bases and 0 bases, there was a span of 10 bases. CDR3 sequence: CASSGTGNSNQPQHF. CDR3 sequence (DNA): TGTGCCAGCAGCGGTACAGGGAATAGCAATCAGCCCCAGCATTTT.

This clonotype showed up just a few times. This chain joins TRBV11-3 and TRBJ2-2, with 8 bases lining up with TRBD2. This CDR3 has 17 amino acids. J gave up 7 bases and V 8 bases, and 18 bases lay outside the gene matches. CDR1 SGHNT and CDR2 YENEEA come from the germline V gene. CDR3 residues: CASASAKLAVLDGELFF. For the CDR3, the DNA is TGTGCCAGCGCCAGCGCCAAACTAGCGGTCTTAGACGGGGAGCTGTTTTTT. The full variable domain, in which reference TRBV11-3 and TRBJ2-2 provide the parts outside the CDR3, is EAGVVQSPRYKIIEKKQPVAFWCNPISGHNTLYWYLQNLGQGPELLIRYENEEAVDDSQLPKDRFSAERLKGVDSTLKIQPAELGDSAVYLCASASAKLAVLDGELFFGEGSRLTVL.